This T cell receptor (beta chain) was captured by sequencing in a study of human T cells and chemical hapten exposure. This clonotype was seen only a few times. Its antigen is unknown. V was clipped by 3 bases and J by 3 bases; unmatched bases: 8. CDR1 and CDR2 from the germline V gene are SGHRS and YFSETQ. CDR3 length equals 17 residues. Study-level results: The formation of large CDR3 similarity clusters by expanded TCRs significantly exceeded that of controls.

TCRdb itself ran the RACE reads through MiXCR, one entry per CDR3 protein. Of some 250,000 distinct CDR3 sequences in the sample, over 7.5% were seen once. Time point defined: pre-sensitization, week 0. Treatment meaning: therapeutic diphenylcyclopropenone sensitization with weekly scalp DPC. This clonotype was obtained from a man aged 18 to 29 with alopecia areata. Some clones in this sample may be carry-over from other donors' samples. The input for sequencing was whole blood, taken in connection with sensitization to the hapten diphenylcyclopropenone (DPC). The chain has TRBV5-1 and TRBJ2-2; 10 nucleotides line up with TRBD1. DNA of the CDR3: TGCGCCAGCAGCTGGGCCGGGACAGGGGTCGACACCGGGGAGCTGTTTTTT. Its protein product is CASSWAGTGVDTGELFF.